This T cell receptor (beta chain) appears in the sequencing data of a study of CD4+ T cells in melanoma. General study points: Diverse differentiation states were reported for melanoma neoantigen-specific CD4+ T cells. CD8+ T cell, macrophage and B cell function reportedly correlated with neoantigen-specific CD4+ T cells.

The V gene lost 5 bases and the J gene lost 6 bases, with 8 bases spanning the gap. This CDR3 spans 12 amino acids. Germline CDR1 is MDHEN and CDR2 is SYDVKM. Generated by immunoSEQ multiplex PCR, the TCRdb table keeps only in-frame clones and is missing some. The repertoire consists of roughly 120,000 clones, with 92% occurring once and the leading ten covering around 3.3%. Of note for this clone: Its antigen is unidentified.

This receptor was taken from a human donor with melanoma. V and J are TRBV28 and TRBJ2-1, with a weak D call TRBD2 (6 bases). Sequenced sample: peripheral blood. CDR3 loop: CASSSSGNEQFF. The CDR3 DNA follows: TGTGCCAGCAGTAGTAGCGGCAATGAGCAGTTCTTC.